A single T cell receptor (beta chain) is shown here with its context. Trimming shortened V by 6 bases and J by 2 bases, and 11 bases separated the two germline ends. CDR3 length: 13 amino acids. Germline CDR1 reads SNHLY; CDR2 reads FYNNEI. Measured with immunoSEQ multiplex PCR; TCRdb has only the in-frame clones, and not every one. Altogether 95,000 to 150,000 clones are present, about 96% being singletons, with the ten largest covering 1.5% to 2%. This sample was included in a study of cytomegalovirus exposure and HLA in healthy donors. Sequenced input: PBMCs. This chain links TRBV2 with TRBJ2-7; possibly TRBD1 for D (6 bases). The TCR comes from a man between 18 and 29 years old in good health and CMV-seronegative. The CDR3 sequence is CASSDRTAYEQYF. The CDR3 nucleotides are TGTGCCAGCAGCGACCGGACAGCCTACGAGCAGTACTTC.